This T cell receptor gamma chain was recorded in a study of intestinal T cells in coeliac disease (dated by TCRdb to about 2020). Concerning the study at large: In the TRG cohort, coeliac patients were much younger than controls, with a mean age of 16.0 years compared with 54.8 years. Duodenal biopsies from a few dozen coeliac disease patients and approximately 20 non-coeliac controls made up a second, larger TCR-gamma (TRG) cohort. The TCR-delta (TRD) cohort included duodenal biopsies from 11 coeliac disease patients and 11 non-coeliac controls.

For each case, genomic DNA was extracted from ten 5-um FFPE scrolls with the QIAamp DNA FFPE tissue kit. Classification of coeliac disease based on the TCR repertoire was tested using fully anonymised formalin-fixed paraffin-embedded duodenal biopsies that were surplus to diagnostic needs. Ends trimmed: V by 8 bases, J by 4 bases; bases unmatched to a gene: 14. The CDR3 contains 16 residues, cysteine and phenylalanine counted. Of all the DNA, just the CDR3 is kept, 48 bases in frame from base 1. Notes on this clone: Its antigen is not yet known. Base qualities were left out, and no much larger clone turns up one base away.

The method was multiplex PCR. The data were produced on an Ion Torrent PGM. TRG repertoires were amplified from approximately 220 ng of biopsy DNA using the LymphoTrack kit, whose primers carry Illumina adapters. After purification with AMPure XP beads and quantification on a 2100 Bioanalyzer, the TRG amplicons were pooled in equimolar amounts. Sequencing of TRG libraries was performed on an Ion PGM instrument. Regarding the original processing steps: FastX discarded any read in which over 10% of nucleotides had a quality score below the third quartile for that patient. Alignment of reads was performed with IMGT/HighV-QUEST so that V, D and J genes were assigned, CDR3 regions were identified and functionality was assessed. Sequences were converted to amino acids, and every sequence predicted to be non-functional was removed. The CDR3s were broken into kmers both with and without positional annotation, PCA was run on the kmer frequencies, and the samples were clustered using every one of the 1023 combinations of PCs 1-10. Classification was validated by leave-one-out cross-validation, in which parameters were re-optimised on the remaining samples each time. Using the vegan R package, Shannon diversity was calculated from repeated random subsamples whose size matched the lowest read count. TCRdb recomputed clones from the public reads with CATT; identical DNA rows were then combined. The V and J calls reflect TCRdb's pipeline rather than the authors' work. The sample table contains about a thousand gamma-chain clones; only one count was recorded for under 55% of them. Around 9.5% of the sample goes to the ten largest clones.

What the work shows at the level of the full study, not this receptor alone: Age was significantly different between the coeliac and control groups, but splitting the analysis by age did not give a significant classification. Of 54 biopsies, roughly 50 (approximately 94%) were correctly classified by TRG clustering, which had a reported leave-one-out accuracy of 87%. FFPE-derived DNA was found to be relatively degraded, and loss of a proportion of TCR sequences in each sample was likely caused by this degradation. TRD kmer-based clustering correctly classified all 20 or so biopsies in training, with a reported leave-one-out accuracy of around 90%. Repeated CDR3 amino acid sequences could not be distinguished from PCR duplicates in the analysis.

Sequenced sample: a duodenal biopsy. Here the chain combines TRGV10 and TRGJP2. TRGV10 is given ORF status, its function remaining uncertain. The source is a human donor with celiac disease. This receptor carries the CDR3 CAAWDSRTSSDWIKTF. The nucleotide sequence is given as TGTGCTGCGTGGGATTCTAGAACGTCTAGTGATTGGATCAAGACGTTT.